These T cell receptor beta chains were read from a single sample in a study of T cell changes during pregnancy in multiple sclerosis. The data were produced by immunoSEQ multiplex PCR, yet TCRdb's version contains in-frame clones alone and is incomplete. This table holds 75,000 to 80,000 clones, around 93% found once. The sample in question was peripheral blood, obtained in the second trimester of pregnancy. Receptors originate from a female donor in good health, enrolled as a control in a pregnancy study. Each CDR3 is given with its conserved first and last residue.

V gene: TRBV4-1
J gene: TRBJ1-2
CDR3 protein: CASGPGQGASYGYTF

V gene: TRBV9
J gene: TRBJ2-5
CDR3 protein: CASSVARGQETQYF

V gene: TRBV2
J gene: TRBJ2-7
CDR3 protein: CASSEISGAAYEQYF

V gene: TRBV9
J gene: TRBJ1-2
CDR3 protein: CASSVTGQGTYGYTF

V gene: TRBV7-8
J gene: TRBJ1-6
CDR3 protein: CASSLQGSGRNSPLHF

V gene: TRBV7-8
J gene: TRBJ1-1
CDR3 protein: CASSFNRGQGVVNTEAFF

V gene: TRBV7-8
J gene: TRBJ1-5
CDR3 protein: CASSLLNQPQHF

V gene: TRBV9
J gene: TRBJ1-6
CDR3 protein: CASSPAPTYYNSPLHF

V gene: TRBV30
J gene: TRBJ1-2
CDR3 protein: CAWSLEQGVGYGYTF

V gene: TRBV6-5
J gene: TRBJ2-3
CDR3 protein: CASSSTSGGPPDTQYF

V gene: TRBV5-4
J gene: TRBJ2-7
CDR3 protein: CASSLAGVQHEQYF

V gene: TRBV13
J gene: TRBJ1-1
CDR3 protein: CASSIGNRAFEAFF

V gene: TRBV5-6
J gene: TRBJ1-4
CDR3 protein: CASSDWDRGSTNEKLFF

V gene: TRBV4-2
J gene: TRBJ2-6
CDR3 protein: CASSQDRGGTGANVLTF

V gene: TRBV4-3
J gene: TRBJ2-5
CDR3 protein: CASSQQAGDETQYF

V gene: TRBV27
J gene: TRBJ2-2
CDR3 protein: CASSSKGAGELFF

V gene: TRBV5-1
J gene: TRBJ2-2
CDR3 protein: CASRDGTGDTGELFF

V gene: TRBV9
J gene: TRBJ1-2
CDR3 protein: CASSVGADWGQNYGYTF

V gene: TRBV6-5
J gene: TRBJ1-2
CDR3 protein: CASSRGQGRGNTF

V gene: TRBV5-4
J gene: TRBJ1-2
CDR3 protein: CASSWDRGDYGYTF

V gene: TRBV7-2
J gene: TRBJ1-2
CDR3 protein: CASSPGTTNYGYTF

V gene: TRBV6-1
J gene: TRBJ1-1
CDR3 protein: CASRGGQGENTEAFF

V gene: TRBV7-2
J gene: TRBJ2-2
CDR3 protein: CASSLARTSAGELFF

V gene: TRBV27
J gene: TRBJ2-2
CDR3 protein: CASSLSAGVGTGELFF

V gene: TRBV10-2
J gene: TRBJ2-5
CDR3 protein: CASSLGGQETQYF

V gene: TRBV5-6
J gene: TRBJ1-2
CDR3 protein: CASSSQGKGYTF

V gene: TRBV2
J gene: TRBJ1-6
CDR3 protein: CASTNEGARNSPLHF

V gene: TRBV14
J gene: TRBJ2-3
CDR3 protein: CASSQDRRTGGADTQYF